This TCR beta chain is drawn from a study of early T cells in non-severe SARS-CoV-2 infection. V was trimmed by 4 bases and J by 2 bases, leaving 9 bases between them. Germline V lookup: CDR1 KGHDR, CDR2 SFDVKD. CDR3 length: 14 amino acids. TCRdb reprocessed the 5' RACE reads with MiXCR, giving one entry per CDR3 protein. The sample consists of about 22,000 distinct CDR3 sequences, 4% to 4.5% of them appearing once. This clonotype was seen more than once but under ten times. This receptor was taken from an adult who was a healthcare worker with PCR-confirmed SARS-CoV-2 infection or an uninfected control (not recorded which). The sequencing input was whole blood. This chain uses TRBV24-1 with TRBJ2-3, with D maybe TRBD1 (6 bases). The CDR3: CATSEHRDTDTQYF. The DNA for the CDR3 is TGTGCCACCAGTGAGCACAGGGACACAGATACGCAGTATTTT.